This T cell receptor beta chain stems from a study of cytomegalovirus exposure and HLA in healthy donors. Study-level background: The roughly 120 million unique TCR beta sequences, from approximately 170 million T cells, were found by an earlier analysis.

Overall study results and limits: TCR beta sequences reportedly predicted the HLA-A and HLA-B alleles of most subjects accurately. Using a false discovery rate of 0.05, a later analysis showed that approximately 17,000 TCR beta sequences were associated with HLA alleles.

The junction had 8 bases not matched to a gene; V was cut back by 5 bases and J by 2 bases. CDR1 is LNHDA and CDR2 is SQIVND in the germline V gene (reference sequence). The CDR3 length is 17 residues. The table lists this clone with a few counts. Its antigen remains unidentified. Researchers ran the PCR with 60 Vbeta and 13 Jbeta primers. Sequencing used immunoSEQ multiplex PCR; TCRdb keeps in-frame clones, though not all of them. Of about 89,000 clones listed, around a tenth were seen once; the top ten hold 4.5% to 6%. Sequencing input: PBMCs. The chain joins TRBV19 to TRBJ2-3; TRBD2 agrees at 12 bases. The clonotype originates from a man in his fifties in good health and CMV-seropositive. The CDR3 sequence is CASSSRLAGDDTDTQYF. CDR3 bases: TGTGCCAGTAGTTCCCGACTAGCGGGAGATGACACAGATACGCAGTATTTT.